The next 9 T cell receptor beta chains were all read from a single sample in a study of siplizumab effects on memory and regulatory T cells. Sequencing was performed with immunoSEQ multiplex PCR; in TCRdb, only in-frame clones are kept and a portion is missing. The sample lists 99,000 or so clones; approximately 93% were seen once. The sample taken for sequencing was Tregs sorted from blood. These receptors came from a human donor in good health.

This clone was detected once. This chain links TRBV5-4 with TRBJ2-5; 8 bases map to TRBD2. The CDR3 is 14 residues long. V lost 1 base to trimming and J lost 1 base; unmatched junction nucleotides: 0. The germline CDR1 and CDR2 sequences are SGHNT and YYREEE (reference sequence). In DNA, the CDR3 is TGTGCCAGCAGCTTGCGGGGGGGCCAAGAGACCCAGTACTTC. Its protein is CASSLRGGQETQYF.

This rearrangement joins TRBV7-2 to TRBJ2-3, with 11 bases aligning to TRBD2. Germline CDR1 SGHTA, CDR2 FQGNSA. This CDR3 has 16 residues. After removal of 3 bases from V and 1 base from J, the junction contained 3 bases not matched to a gene. For the CDR3, the DNA is TGTGCCAGCAGCTTTCTGGGACTAGCGGGCACAGATACGCAGTATTTT. This sequence encodes CASSFLGLAGTDTQYF. Supplemented by reference TRBV7-2 and TRBJ2-3, the full variable domain reads GAGVSQSPSNKVTEKGKDVELRCDPISGHTALYWYRQSLGQGLEFLIYFQGNSAPDKSGLPSDRFSAERTGGSVSTLTIQRTQQEDSAVYLCASSFLGLAGTDTQYFGPGTRLTVL.

A single count supports this clone. The chain links TRBV7-2 to TRBJ1-4; D uncertain. This CDR3 is 15 amino acids long. The V end was cut by 5 bases, the J end by 6 bases, with 16 bases between. Germline V gives CDR1 SGHTA, CDR2 FQGNSA. The CDR3 protein is CASSIWTGSDEKLFF. Written as DNA, the CDR3 is TGTGCCAGCAGCATCTGGACGGGGTCGGATGAAAAACTGTTTTTT.

The chain couples TRBV2 to TRBJ2-5, with 10 bases aligning to TRBD2. With V trimmed by 7 bases and J by 9 bases, 11 bases remained unmatched. Germline-derived CDR1 and CDR2 are SNHLY and FYNNEI. The CDR3 runs 14 residues. The CDR3 loop is CASKPTTSGEAQYF. DNA for the CDR3: TGTGCCAGCAAACCTACAACTAGCGGGGAGGCCCAGTACTTC.

The chain employs TRBV19 and TRBJ2-1; 11 bases align to TRBD2. Losses at the gene ends were 4 bases for V and 3 bases for J; bases not matched to a gene: 11. CDR3 size: 18 residues. From germline, CDR1 is LNHDA and CDR2 SQIVND (reference sequence). This CDR3 reads CASSRKLAGVIGYNEQFF. In nucleotides, the CDR3 is TGTGCCAGTAGTAGAAAACTAGCGGGAGTAATTGGCTACAATGAGCAGTTCTTC.

The rearrangement joins TRBV19 to TRBJ2-1, with a weak D call TRBD2 (6 bases). Per the germline V gene, CDR1 is LNHDA and CDR2 is SQIVND (reference sequence). CDR3 size: 15 residues. V lost 1 base and J 7 bases, leaving 14 bases between the germline ends. The CDR3 bases are TGTGCCAGTAGTATAGTTACGGGGGTCCGGAATGAGCAGTTCTTC. Its protein is CASSIVTGVRNEQFF. The full variable domain, rest sourced from reference TRBV19 and TRBJ2-1, is DGGITQSPKYLFRKEGQNVTLSCEQNLNHDAMYWYRQDPGQGLRLIYYSQIVNDFQKGDIAEGYSVSREKKESFPLTVTSAQKNPTAFYLCASSIVTGVRNEQFFGPGTRLTVL.

J is TRBJ1-2 and V is TRBV4-2; tentative D call: TRBD1 (5 bases). The CDR3 has 13 amino acids. The germline CDR1 and CDR2 sequences are LGHNA and YNFKEQ. Trimming removed 2 bases from V and 6 bases from J, with 10 bases in between. CDR3 DNA: TGTGCCAGCAGCCAACCCCAGGGAGATGGCTACACCTTC. This translates into CASSQPQGDGYTF.

The chain couples TRBV6-6 to TRBJ1-1, with D hard to call. The V gene's germline CDR1 is MNHNY and CDR2 SVGAGI (reference sequence). The ends were cut back, 2 bases at V and 9 bases at J, with 10 bases in the middle. This CDR3 contains 12 residues. The CDR3 here is CASSYRGIQAFF. Here the CDR3 DNA reads TGTGCCAGCAGTTACCGGGGAATCCAAGCTTTCTTT.

This clone appeared a single time. The chain uses TRBV6-1 and TRBJ2-5; no clear D. CDR3 length: 11 residues. Trimming took off 11 bases at V and 1 base at J, with 8 bases between the two ends. Germline-derived CDR1 and CDR2 are MNHNS and SASEGT. CDR3 amino acids: CAFGFQETQYF. CDR3 bases: TGTGCCTTTGGGTTCCAAGAGACCCAGTACTTC.